This T cell receptor (beta chain) derives from a study of OX40 agonist ivuxolimab in advanced cancers. Broader study findings: The authors did not determine the antigen specificity of the expanded peripheral T cells.

With regard to this clone: What it binds is not known.

Sequenced by immunoSEQ multiplex PCR; TCRdb stores in-frame clones only, minus some. The data hold around 18,000 clones, with around 87% observed a single time. Germline CDR1 SGHAT, CDR2 FQNNGV. The CDR3 contains 14 residues. Trimming removed 8 bases from V and 5 bases from J; junction bases left unmatched: 8. Specimen: CD4+ or CD8+ T cells sorted from blood, collected in a trial of the OX40 agonist ivuxolimab. The receptor comes from an adult with an advanced solid tumor such as melanoma, head and neck, liver or kidney cancer. The chain carries TRBV11-2 and TRBJ2-3; 9 bases map to TRBD1. CDR3: CASAGTGFGDTQYF. CDR3 in DNA: TGTGCCAGCGCCGGGACAGGGTTTGGAGATACGCAGTATTTT.